This T cell receptor beta chain was retrieved from a study of blood T cell repertoires in COVID-19. Per the original data handling: Scientists estimated how many nucleated cells there were by amplifying reference gene primers. Clones were read by immunoSEQ multiplex PCR, and TCRdb kept only the in-frame ones, dropping some. That table is the source of V, J and clone size, and D and trimming were worked out from the DNA. The repertoire has about 51,000 clones, more than 75% of them found once; the top ten carry over 5%. CDR1 MNHEY and CDR2 SVGEGT come from the germline V gene. There are 15 residues in the CDR3. J was trimmed by 1 base and V by 6 bases; bases with no gene match: 8.

The chain combines TRBV6-2 or TRBV6-3 with TRBJ2-7; TRBD2 matches at 8 bases. Sequencing used peripheral blood. The receptor was derived from a man aged 50-60 years with active COVID-19. In nucleotides, the CDR3 is TGTGCCAGCAGCCTGCTAGCGGGCACTTCCTACGAGCAGTACTTC. Residues: CASSLLAGTSYEQYF.